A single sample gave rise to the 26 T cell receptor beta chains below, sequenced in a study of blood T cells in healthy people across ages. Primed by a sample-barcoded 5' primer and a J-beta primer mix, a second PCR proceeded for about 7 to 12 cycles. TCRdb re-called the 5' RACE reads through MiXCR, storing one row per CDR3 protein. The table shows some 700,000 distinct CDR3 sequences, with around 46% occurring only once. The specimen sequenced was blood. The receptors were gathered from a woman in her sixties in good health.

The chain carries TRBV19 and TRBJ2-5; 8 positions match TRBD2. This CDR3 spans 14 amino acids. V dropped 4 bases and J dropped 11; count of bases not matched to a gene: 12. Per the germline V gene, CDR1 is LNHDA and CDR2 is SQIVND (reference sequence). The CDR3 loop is CASSTGLADNEQYF. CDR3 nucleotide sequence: TGTGCCAGTAGTACAGGACTAGCAGACAATGAGCAGTACTTC.

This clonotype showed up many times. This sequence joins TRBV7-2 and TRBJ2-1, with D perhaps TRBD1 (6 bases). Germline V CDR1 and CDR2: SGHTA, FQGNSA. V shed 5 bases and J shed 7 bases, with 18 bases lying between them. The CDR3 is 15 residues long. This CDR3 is CASSAQGGEWNEQFF. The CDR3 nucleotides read TGTGCCAGCAGCGCCCAAGGGGGAGAATGGAATGAGCAGTTCTTC.

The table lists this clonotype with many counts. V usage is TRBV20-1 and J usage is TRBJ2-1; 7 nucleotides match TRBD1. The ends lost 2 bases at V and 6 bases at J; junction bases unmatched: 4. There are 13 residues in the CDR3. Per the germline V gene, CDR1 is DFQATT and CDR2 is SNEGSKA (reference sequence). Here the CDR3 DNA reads TGCAGTGCTAGACAAGGGACAGTCAATGAGCAGTTCTTC. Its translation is CSARQGTVNEQFF.

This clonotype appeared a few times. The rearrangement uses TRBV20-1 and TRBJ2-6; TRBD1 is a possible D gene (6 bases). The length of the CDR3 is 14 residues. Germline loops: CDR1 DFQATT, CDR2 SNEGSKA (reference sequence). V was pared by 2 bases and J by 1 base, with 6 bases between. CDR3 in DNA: TGCAGTGCTAGACAGGGGTCTGGGGCCAACGTCCTGACTTTC. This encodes CSARQGSGANVLTF.

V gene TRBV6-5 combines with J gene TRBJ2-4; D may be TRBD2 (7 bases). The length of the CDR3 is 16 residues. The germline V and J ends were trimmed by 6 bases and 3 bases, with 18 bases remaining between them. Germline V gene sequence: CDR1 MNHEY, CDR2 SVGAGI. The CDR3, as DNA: TGTGCCAGCAGGCCGCCACAGGGAGGGGGCAAAAACATTCAGTACTTC. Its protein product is CASRPPQGGGKNIQYF.

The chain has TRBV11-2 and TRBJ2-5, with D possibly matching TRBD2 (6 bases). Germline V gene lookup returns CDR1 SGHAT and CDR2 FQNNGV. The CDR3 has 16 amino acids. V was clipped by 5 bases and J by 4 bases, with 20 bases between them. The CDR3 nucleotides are TGTGCCAGCAGCCCTCTCGTGGACGGAGCGGGAGAGACCCAGTACTTC. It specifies CASSPLVDGAGETQYF.

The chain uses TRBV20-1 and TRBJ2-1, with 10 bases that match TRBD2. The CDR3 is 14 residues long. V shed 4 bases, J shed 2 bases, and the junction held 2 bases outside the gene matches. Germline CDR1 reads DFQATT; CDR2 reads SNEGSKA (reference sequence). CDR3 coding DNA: TGCAGTGCTACGAGCGGGGGGGCCTACAATGAGCAGTTCTTC. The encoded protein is CSATSGGAYNEQFF.

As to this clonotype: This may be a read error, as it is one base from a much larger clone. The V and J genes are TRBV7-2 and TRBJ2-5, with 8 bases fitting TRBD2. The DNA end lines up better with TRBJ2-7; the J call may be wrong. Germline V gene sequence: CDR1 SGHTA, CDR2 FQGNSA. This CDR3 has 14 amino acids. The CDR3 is CAGIESSGPYEQYF. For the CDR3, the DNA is TGTGCCGGCATTGAGTCTAGCGGGCCCTACGAGCAGTACTTC.

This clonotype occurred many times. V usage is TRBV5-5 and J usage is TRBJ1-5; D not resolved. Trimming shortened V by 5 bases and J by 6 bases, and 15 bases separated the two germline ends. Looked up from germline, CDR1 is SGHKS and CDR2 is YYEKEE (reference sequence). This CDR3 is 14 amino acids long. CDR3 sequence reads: CASSPPGDSQPQHF. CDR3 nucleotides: TGTGCCAGCAGTCCGCCCGGGGATTCTCAGCCCCAGCATTTT.

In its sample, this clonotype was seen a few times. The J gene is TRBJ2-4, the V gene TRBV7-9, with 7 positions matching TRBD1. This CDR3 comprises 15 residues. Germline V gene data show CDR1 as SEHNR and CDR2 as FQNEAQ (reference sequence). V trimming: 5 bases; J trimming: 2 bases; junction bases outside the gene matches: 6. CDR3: CASSLPTGTKNIQYF. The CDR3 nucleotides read TGTGCCAGCAGCCTCCCGACAGGGACCAAAAACATTCAGTACTTC.

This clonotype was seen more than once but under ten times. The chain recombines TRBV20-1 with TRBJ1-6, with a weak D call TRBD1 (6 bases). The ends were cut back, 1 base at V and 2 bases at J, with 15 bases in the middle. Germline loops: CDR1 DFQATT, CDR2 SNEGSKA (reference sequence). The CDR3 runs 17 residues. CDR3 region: CSARGGQGTTYNSPLHF. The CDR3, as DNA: TGCAGTGCTAGAGGGGGACAAGGGACGACCTATAATTCACCCCTCCACTTT.

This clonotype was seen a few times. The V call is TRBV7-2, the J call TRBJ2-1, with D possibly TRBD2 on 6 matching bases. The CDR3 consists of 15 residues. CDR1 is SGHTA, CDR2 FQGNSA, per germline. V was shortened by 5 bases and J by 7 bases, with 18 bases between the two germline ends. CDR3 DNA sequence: TGTGCCAGCAGCCCCGGGGGTAGCCGGAGGAATGAGCAGTTCTTC. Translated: CASSPGGSRRNEQFF.

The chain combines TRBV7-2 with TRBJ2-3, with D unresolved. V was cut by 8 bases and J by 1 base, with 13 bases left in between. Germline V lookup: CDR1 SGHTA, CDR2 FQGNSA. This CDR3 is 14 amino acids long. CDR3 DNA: TGTGCCAGCCGCTGGAGAGGTCGCACAGATACGCAGTATTTT. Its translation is CASRWRGRTDTQYF.

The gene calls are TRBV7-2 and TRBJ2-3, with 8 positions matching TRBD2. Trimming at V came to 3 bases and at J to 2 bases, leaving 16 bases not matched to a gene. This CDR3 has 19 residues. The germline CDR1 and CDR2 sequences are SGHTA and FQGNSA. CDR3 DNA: TGTGCCAGCAGCTTGGGACTACGGGGCGGGAGGTGGGTCACAGATACGCAGTATTTT. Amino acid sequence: CASSLGLRGGRWVTDTQYF.

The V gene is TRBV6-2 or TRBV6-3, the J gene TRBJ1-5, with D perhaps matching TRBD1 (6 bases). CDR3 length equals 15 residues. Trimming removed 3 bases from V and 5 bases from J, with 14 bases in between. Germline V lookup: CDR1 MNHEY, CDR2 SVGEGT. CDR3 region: CASSYIWQGHQPQHF. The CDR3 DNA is TGTGCCAGCAGTTATATTTGGCAGGGGCATCAGCCCCAGCATTTT.

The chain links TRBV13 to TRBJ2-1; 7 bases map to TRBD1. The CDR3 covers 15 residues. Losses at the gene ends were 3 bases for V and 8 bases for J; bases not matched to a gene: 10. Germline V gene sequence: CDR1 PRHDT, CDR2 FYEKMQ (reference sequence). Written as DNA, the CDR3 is TGTGCCAGCAGCTTCACCGCCGGGACAGAGGATGAGCAGTTCTTC. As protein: CASSFTAGTEDEQFF.

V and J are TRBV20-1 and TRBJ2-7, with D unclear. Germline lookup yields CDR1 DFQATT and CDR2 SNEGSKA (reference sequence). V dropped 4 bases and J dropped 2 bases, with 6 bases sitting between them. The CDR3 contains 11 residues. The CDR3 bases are TGCAGTGCTAAAGTTACCTACGAGCAGTACTTC. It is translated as CSAKVTYEQYF.

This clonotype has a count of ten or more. CDR3 protein: CASSQERGSANQPQHF. For the CDR3, the DNA is TGCGCCAGCAGCCAAGAACGAGGGTCGGCAAATCAGCCCCAGCATTTT. This chain links TRBV4-1 with TRBJ1-5, with D uncertain. This CDR3 has 16 residues. Trimming pared 0 bases from V and 4 bases from J, leaving 13 bases between. The germline V gene has CDR1 MGHRA and CDR2 YSYEKL.

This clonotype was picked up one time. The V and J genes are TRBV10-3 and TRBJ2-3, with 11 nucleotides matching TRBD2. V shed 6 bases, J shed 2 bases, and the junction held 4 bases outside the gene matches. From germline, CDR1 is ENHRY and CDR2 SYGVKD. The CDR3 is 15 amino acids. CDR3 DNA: TGTGCCATCAGCATAGCGGGGGGGACCACAGATACGCAGTATTTT. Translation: CAISIAGGTTDTQYF.

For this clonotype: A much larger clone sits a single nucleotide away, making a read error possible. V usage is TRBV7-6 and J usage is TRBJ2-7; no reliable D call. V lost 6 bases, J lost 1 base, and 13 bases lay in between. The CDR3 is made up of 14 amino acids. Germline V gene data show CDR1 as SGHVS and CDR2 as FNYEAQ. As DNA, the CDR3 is TGTGCCAGCAGTGACTCGGACGGGTCCTACGAGCAGTACTTC. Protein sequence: CASSDSDGSYEQYF. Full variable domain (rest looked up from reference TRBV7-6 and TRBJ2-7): GAGVSQSPRYKVTKRGQDVALRCDPISGHVSLYWYRQALGQGPEFLTYFNYEAQQDKSGLPNDRFSAERPEGSISTLTIQRTEQRDSAMYRCASSDSDGSYEQYFGPGTRLTVT.

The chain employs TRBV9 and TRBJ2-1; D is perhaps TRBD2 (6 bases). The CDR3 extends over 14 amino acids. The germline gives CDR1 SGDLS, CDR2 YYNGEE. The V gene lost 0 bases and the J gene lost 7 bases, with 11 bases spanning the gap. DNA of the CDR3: TGTGCCAGCAGCGTAGGCGGGATGGCGAATGAGCAGTTCTTC. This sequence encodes CASSVGGMANEQFF. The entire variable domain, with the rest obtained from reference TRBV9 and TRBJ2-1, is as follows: DSGVTQTPKHLITATGQRVTLRCSPRSGDLSVYWYQQSLDQGLQFLIQYYNGEERAKGNILERFSAQQFPDLHSELNLSSLELGDSALYFCASSVGGMANEQFFGPGTRLTVL.

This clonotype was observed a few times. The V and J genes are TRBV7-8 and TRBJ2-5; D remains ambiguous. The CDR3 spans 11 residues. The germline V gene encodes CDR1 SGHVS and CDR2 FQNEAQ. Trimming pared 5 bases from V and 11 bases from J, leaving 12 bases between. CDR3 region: CASSHEGEQYF. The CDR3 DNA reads TGTGCCAGCAGCCACGAAGGAGAGCAGTACTTC.

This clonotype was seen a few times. CDR3 sequence (DNA): TGTGCCAGCAGGCCTCTTGGAGGGAACGAGCAGTACTTC. This translates into CASRPLGGNEQYF. The chain combines TRBV2 with TRBJ2-7, with D possibly TRBD2 on 6 matching bases. This CDR3 region has 13 residues. Germline V gives CDR1 SNHLY, CDR2 FYNNEI. Trimming took off 6 bases at V and 5 bases at J, with 14 bases between the two ends.

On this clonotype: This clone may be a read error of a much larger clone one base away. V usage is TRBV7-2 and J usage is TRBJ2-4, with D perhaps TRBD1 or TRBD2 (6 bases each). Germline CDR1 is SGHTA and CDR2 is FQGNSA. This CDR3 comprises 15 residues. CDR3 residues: CASSLGGAAKNSQYF. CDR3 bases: TGTGCCAGCAGCTTGGGGGGCGCGGCCAAAAACAGTCAGTACTTC. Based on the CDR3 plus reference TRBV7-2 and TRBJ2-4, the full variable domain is GAGVSQSPSNKVTEKGKDVELRCDPISGHTALYWYRQSLGQGLEFLIYFQGNSAPDKSGLPSDRFSAERTGGSVSTLTIQRTQQEDSAVYLCASSLGGAAKNSQYFGAGTRLSVL.

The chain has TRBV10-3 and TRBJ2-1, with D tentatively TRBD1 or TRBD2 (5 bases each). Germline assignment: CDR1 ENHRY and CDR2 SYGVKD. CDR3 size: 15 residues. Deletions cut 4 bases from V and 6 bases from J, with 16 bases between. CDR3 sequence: CAISVSGQGCNEQFF. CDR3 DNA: TGTGCCATCAGTGTATCGGGGCAGGGCTGCAATGAGCAGTTCTTC.

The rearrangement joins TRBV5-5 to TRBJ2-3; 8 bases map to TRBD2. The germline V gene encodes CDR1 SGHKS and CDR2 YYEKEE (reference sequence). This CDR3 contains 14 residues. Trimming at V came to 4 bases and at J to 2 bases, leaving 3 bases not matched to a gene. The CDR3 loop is CASSEAGATDTQYF. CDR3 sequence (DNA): TGTGCCAGCAGCGAAGCGGGAGCCACAGATACGCAGTATTTT.